This TCR beta chain is drawn from a study of blood T cell repertoires in COVID-19. V lost 4 bases and J lost 8, with 9 bases in between. Germline V gives CDR1 SGHDT, CDR2 YYEEEE. CDR3 size: 11 residues. Sequencing used immunoSEQ multiplex PCR; TCRdb keeps in-frame clones, though not all of them. The table includes 200,000 to 250,000 clones, 86% detected once. The J gene is TRBJ1-2, the V gene TRBV5-6; D is perhaps TRBD1 (5 bases). Sequencing used PBMCs or T cells enriched from blood (not recorded which). This clonotype was obtained from a middle-aged woman with acute COVID-19. CDR3 nucleotides: TGTGCCAGCAGCCGACAGTCCGGCTACACCTTC. It encodes CASSRQSGYTF.